Detailed here is one TCR beta chain. There is no known antigen for this receptor. No clone much larger than this one lies a single base away; base qualities are absent. The sample is drawn from a study of shared clonotypes between healthy human individuals (dated by TCRdb to between 2020 and 2021). Regarding the study in general: A couple of women and a few men aged 18 to 49 years were included in the cohort. Each donor's leukapheresis produced roughly between roughly 0.85 and 9.5 billion PBMCs. For each donor, three plates each were used for CD4 naive and CD4 memory, two plates were used for CD8 naive, and one plate was used for CD8 memory. To increase sequencing depth and limit assay-specific biases, TCR repertoire library preparation and sequencing were carried out by different laboratories using diverse techniques. To estimate repertoire size and how much clonotype sharing occurs between individuals, the study deeply sequenced the blood TCR repertoires of five or six healthy adults. The research as a whole found: Across a handful of donors, about 5.2% of naive CD4, approximately 4% of naive CD8, under 2.5% of memory CD4, and 0.4% of memory CD8 clonotypes were shared. Larger estimated clonotype richness was generally found for naive subsets than for memory subsets. Higher generation probabilities were observed for clonotypes shared by all four sorted-subset donors than for non-shared clonotypes. Based on pairwise subsampling, the degree of clonotype sharing among donors was expected to be affected by sequencing depth. Sampling was restricted to blood, and TCR repertoires in tissue are likely to differ from TCR repertoires in blood. Because the study included only a small number of donors, the genetic and exposure-history diversity represented was limited. Even with the large sequencing depth, rarefaction of the sorted-subset datasets indicated that sequencing was incomplete.

TCR CDR3 regions were amplified from genomic DNA by multiplex PCR using the deep immunoSEQ assay. For each cell subset, the extracted genomic DNA was distributed evenly across all wells of several immunoSEQ 96-well plates, and each plate served as one replicate. For sorted subsets, each replicate PCR was loaded with around 220 ng genomic DNA, equivalent to 30,000 or so T cell genomes. Purified libraries were quantified with a Qubit 3.0 fluorometer, sized on a Bioanalyzer 2100, and re-quantified with the KAPA Library Quantification kit. Every immunoSEQ 96-well plate was sequenced on a separate single-read 150-cycle Illumina NextSeq 550 flow cell. As for the original processing: Because the immunoSEQ output held only junctional sequences and lacked quality scores, the filtering could not match the filtering applied to full-length reads. Sequences were annotated with PyIR, a Python wrapper for IgBLAST v1.9, and V/J genes and CDR3 were assigned using IMGT germline references. Reads with weak V/J assignments (E-value above 1e-6), missing CDR3, stop codons, out-of-frame junctions, or ambiguous translated residues were removed. V3J clonotypes were defined by identical inferred V gene, J gene, and CDR3 amino acid sequence. Percentage overlap between repertoires was computed as shared unique clonotypes divided by the size of the smaller repertoire. RTK rarefaction, the Chao1 estimator, and Recon v2.1 estimates of unobserved clonotypes were used to assess repertoire richness. Generation probabilities for all TCRbeta clonotypes obtained by the gDNA method from several donors were computed using OLGA. Held by TCRdb, this immuneACCESS table contains in-frame sequences only and omits some clones. Under half of the omission traces to an unresolved V gene where checked; the cause of the rest is unknown. V, J and clone size were drawn from that table, and D and trimming were deduced from the DNA. In all, the sample holds millions of clones, and about 95% of those were seen once. The ten largest account for 0.9% to 1.3% of the sample.

The germline V gene (reference sequence) yields GTSNPN for CDR1 and SVGIG for CDR2. The CDR3, from cysteine to phenylalanine, totals 14 residues. The CDR3 DNA has 42 bases and is translated from base 1. Clipping removes 0 bases from V and 5 bases from J, with 5 as the unmatched junction base count. For the CD8 naive samples, CD45RO-negative cells were positively selected for CCR7, yielding a CD45RA+CCR7+ population from which TemRA cells were excluded. The donors were healthy, HIV-negative adults with no recently reported acute infections or vaccinations. All donors were Caucasian adults living in Nashville, Tennessee, USA. Blood was collected by leukapheresis, and PBMCs were isolated by Ficoll-Histopaque density gradient centrifugation and then cryopreserved in liquid nitrogen vapor phase. Analytical flow cytometry was used to check the purity and quantity of each magnetically sorted T cell population. From each sorted fraction, genomic DNA was isolated and quantified by UV absorbance on a Nanodrop 2000c.

The chain couples TRBV30 to TRBJ2-5; the central 8 bases match TRBD2. The sequence derives from a man aged 18 to 29 in good health. Sequencing input: naive CD8+ T cells sorted from blood. Per the publication, the cell subset or site label means: CD45RA+CCR7+. The nucleotides are TGTGCCTGGAGTGTAGGCGGGGGGTCCGAGACCCAGTACTTC. This yields the protein CAWSVGGGSETQYF.